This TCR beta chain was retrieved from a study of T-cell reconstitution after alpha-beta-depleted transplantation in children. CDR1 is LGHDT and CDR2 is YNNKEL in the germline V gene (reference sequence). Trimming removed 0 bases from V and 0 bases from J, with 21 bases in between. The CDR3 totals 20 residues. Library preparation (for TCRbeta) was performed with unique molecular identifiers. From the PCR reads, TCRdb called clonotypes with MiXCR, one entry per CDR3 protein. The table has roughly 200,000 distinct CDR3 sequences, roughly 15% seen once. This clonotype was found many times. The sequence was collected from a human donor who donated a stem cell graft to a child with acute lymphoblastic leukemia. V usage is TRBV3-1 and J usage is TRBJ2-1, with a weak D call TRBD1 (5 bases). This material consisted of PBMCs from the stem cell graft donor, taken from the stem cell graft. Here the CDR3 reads CASSQERGRVPYSSYNEQFF. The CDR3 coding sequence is TGTGCCAGCAGCCAAGAAAGGGGCAGAGTTCCCTACAGCTCCTACAATGAGCAGTTCTTC.